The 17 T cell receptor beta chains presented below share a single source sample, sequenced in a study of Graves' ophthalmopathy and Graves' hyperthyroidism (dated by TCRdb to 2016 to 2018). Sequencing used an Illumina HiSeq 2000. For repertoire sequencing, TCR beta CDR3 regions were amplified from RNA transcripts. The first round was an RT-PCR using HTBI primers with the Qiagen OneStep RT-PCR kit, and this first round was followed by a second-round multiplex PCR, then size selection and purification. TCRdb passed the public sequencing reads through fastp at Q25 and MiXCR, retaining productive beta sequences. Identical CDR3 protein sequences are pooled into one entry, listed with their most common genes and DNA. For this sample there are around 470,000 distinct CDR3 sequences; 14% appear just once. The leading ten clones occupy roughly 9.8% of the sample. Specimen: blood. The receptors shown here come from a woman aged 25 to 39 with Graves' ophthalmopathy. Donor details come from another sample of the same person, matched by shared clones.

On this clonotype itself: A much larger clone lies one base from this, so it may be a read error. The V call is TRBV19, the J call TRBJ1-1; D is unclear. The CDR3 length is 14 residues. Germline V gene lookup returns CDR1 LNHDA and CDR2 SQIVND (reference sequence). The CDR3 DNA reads TGTGCCAGTAGTATGATTTCGGTAAACATTGAAGCTTTCTTT. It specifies CASSMISVNIEAFF.

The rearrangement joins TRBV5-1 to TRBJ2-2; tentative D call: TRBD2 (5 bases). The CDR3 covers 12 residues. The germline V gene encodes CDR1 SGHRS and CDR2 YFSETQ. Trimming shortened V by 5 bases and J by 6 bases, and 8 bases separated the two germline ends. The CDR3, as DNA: TGCGCCAGCAGGCCGAGGGCCGGGGAGCTGTTTTTT. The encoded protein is CASRPRAGELFF.

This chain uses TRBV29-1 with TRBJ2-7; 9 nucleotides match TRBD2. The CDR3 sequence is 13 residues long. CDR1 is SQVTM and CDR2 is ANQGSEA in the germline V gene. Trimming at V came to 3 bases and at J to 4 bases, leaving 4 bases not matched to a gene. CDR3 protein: CSVDSGRRYEQYF. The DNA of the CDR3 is TGCAGCGTTGACAGCGGGAGGAGGTACGAGCAGTACTTC.

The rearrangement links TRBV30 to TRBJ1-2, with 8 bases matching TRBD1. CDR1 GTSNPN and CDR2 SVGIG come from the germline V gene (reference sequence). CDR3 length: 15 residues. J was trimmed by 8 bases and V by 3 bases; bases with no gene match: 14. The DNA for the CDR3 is TGTGCCTGGAGAGGCCCTCAGGGGGCCCCCGGGGGCTACACCTTC. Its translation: CAWRGPQGAPGGYTF.

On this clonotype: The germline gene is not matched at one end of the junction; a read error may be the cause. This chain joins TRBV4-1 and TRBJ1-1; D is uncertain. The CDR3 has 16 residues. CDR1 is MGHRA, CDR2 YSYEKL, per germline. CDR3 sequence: CTSSPRRGPLPTEAFF. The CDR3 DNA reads TGCACCAGCAGCCCCCGCAGAGGACCGCTTCCCACTGAAGCTTTCTTT.

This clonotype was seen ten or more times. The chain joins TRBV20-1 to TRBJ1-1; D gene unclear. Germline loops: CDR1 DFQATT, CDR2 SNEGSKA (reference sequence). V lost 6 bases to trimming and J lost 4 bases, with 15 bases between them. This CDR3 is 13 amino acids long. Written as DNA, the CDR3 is TGCAGTGCAACGATTCTACGGGGCACTGAAGCTTTCTTT. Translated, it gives CSATILRGTEAFF.

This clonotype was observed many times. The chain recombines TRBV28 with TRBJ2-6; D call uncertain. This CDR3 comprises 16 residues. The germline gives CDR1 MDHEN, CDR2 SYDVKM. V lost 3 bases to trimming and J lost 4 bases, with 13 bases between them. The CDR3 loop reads CASSLPLLGGANVLTF. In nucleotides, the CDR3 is TGTGCCAGCAGTTTGCCCCTCTTGGGAGGGGCCAACGTCCTGACTTTC. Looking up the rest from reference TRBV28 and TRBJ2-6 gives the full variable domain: DVKVTQSSRYLVKRTGEKVFLECVQDMDHENMFWYRQDPGLGLRLIYFSYDVKMKEKGDIPEGYSVSREKKERFSLILESASTNQTSMYLCASSLPLLGGANVLTFGAGSRLTVL.

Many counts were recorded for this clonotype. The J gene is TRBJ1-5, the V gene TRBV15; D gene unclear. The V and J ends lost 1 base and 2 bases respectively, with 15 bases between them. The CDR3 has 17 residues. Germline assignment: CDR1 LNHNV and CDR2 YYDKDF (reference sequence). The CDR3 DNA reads TGTGCCACCAGCAGAGCTCCCGCCATCCTAGGCAATCAGCCCCAGCATTTT. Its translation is CATSRAPAILGNQPQHF.

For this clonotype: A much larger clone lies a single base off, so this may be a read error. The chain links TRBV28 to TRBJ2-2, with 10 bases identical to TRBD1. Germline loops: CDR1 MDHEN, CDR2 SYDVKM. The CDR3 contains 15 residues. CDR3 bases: TGTGCCAGCAGTTGGATGGGACAGGGGTCCGGGGAGCTGTGTTTT. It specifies CASSWMGQGSGELCF. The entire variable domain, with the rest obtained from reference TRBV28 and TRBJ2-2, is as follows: DVKVTQSSRYLVKRTGEKVFLECVQDMDHENMFWYRQDPGLGLRLIYFSYDVKMKEKGDIPEGYSVSREKKERFSLILESASTNQTSMYLCASSWMGQGSGELCFGEGSRLTVL.

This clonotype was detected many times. CDR3 region: CASSWTGRNTEAFF. CDR3 DNA sequence: TGTGCCAGCAGTTGGACAGGGCGGAACACTGAAGCTTTCTTT. The chain employs TRBV28 and TRBJ1-1; 8 positions agree with TRBD1. In germline, CDR1 is MDHEN, CDR2 SYDVKM. The CDR3 consists of 14 residues. V was clipped by 4 bases and J by 1 base; unmatched bases: 2.

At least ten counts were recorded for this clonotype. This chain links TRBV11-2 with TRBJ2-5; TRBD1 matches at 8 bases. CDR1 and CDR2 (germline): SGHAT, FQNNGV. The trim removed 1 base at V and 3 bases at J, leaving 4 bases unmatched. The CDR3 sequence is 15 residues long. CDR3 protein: CASSLAPTGEETQYF. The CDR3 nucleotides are TGTGCCAGCAGCTTAGCTCCGACAGGGGAAGAGACCCAGTACTTC.

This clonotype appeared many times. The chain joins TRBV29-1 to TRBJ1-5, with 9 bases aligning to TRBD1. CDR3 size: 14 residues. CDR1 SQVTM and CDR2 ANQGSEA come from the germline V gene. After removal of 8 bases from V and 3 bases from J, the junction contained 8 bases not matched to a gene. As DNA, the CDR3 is TGCAGCTACCGACAGGGGGGCCTCAATCAGCCCCAGCATTTT. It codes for CSYRQGGLNQPQHF.

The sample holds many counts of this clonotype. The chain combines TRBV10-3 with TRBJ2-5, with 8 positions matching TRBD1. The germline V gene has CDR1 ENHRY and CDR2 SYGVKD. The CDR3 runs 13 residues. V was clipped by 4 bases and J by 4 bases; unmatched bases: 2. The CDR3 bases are TGTGCCATCAGTGGGACAGGGAGAGAGACCCAGTACTTC. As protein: CAISGTGRETQYF.

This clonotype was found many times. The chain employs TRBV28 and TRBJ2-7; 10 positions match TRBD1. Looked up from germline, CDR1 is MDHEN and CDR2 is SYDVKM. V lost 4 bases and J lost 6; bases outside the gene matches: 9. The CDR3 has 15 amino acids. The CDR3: CASSSDRGQWSEQYF. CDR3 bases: TGTGCCAGCAGTTCCGACAGGGGGCAGTGGAGCGAGCAGTACTTC.

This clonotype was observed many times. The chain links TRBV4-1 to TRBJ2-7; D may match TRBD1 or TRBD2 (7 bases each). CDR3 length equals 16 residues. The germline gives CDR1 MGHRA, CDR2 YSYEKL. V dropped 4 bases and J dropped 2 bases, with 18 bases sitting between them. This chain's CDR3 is CASSRGGGQSPYEQYF. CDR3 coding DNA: TGCGCCAGCAGCCGGGGAGGGGGACAGAGTCCCTACGAGCAGTACTTC.

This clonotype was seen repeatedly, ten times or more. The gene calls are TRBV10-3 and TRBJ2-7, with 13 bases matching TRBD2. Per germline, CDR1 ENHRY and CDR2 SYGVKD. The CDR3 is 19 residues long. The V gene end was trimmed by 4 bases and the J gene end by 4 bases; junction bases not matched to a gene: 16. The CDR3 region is CAISGRGRTSGGMVYEQYF. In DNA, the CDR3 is TGTGCCATCAGTGGACGTGGGAGGACTAGCGGGGGAATGGTGTACGAGCAGTACTTC.

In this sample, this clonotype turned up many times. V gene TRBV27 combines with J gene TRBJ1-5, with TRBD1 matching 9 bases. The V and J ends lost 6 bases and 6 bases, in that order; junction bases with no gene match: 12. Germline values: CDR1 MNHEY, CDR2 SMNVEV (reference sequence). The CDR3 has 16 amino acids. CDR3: CASRDHRGQGSQPQHF. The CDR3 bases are TGTGCCAGCAGGGACCACAGGGGGCAAGGGAGTCAGCCCCAGCATTTT.